One TCR beta chain is described in this entry. This sample is drawn from a study of identifying expanded T cells in peripheral blood. Measured with immunoSEQ multiplex PCR; TCRdb has only the in-frame clones, and not every one. The sample contains some 70,000 clones, 85% to 90% of which appear only once. Germline V lookup: CDR1 SGDLS, CDR2 YYNGEE. The CDR3 has 14 amino acids. Losses at the gene ends were 0 bases for V and 5 bases for J; bases not matched to a gene: 0. Healthy donors had no documented immune events, such as infections, while sampled. This receptor was obtained from a person aged 18 to 75 in good health. Sequencing was done on a sample of blood. The chain recombines TRBV9 with TRBJ2-2; 8 nucleotides agree with TRBD2. Written as DNA, the CDR3 is TGTGCCAGCAGCGTAGCTAGCGGGACCGGGGAGCTGTTTTTT. This encodes CASSVASGTGELFF.